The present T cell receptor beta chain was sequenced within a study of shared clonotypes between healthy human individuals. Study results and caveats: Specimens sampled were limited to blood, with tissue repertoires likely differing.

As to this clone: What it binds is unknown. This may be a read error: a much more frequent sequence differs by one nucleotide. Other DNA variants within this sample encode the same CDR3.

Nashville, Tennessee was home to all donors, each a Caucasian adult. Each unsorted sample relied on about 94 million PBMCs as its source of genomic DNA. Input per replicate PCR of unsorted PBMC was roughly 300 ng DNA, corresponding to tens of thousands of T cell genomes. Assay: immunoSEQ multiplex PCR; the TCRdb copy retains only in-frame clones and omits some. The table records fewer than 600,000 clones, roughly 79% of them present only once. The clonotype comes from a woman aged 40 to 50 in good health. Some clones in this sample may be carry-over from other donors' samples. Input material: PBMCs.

In DNA, the CDR3 is TGTGCCAGCAGTCCGCGCCAGGGAGTAGCTTTCTTT. Translation gives CASSPRQGVAFF. The gene calls are TRBV2 and TRBJ1-1; D is possibly TRBD1 (5 bases). V lost 5 bases to trimming and J lost 10 bases, with 14 bases between them. Germline V gene data show CDR1 as SNHLY and CDR2 as FYNNEI. CDR3 size: 12 residues.